Sequencing of this TCR beta chain was carried out in a study of response to subunit inactivated influenza vaccine. Findings and caveats of the study: There was a suggestion from the authors that each seasonal influenza vaccination recruits few new T cells.

Concerning this clonotype: Its matching antigen is unknown.

TCRdb reprocessed the RT-PCR reads via MiXCR and lists one record per CDR3 protein. Among a few hundred thousand distinct CDR3 sequences listed, less than 25% were seen once. V lost 3 bases and J lost 0, with 9 bases in between. This CDR3 contains 15 residues. CDR1 KGHDR and CDR2 SFDVKD come from the germline V gene. This specimen consisted of PBMCs from blood, obtained less than 22 months after vaccination. The sequence came from a man aged 50 to 75 who received an inactivated influenza vaccine. J is TRBJ2-3 and V is TRBV24-1; D not certain. The CDR3 DNA reads as TGTGCCACCAGTGATCGACGGACGAGCACAGATACGCAGTATTTT. This translates into CATSDRRTSTDTQYF.